The 8 T cell receptor beta chains below come from one sample, sequenced in a study of blood T cell repertoires in COVID-19. This table comes from immunoSEQ multiplex PCR, and its TCRdb copy is limited to in-frame clones, with some not included. Of approximately 210,000 clones in the sample, 80% to 90% are singletons; the top ten hold 9.5% to 13%. Sequenced input: peripheral blood. The receptor set was obtained from a man aged 50-60 years with COVID-19, enrolled during active disease.

V and J are TRBV19 and TRBJ2-2; a weak D match, TRBD1 (5 bases). Germline-derived CDR1 and CDR2 are LNHDA and SQIVND (reference sequence). This CDR3 region has 15 residues. Trimming took 8 bases from V and 4 from J, leaving 17 bases between them. The CDR3 here is CASAWAGYGTGELFF. The CDR3 DNA is TGTGCCAGTGCTTGGGCAGGGTACGGCACCGGGGAGCTGTTTTTT.

V gene TRBV6-1 combines with J gene TRBJ1-6; no reliable D call. V shed 1 base and J shed 7 bases, with 8 bases lying between them. Germline CDR1 and CDR2: MNHNS and SASEGT. CDR3 size: 14 residues. CDR3 sequence (DNA): TGTGCCAGCAGTGAAGGGCCGGGGAATTCACCCCTCCACTTT. This translates into CASSEGPGNSPLHF.

The chain carries TRBV5-4 and TRBJ2-3; no clear D gene. CDR1 and CDR2 from the germline V gene are SGHNT and YYREEE (reference sequence). The CDR3 is 13 amino acids. Trimming took off 1 base at V and 0 bases at J, with 3 bases between the two ends. The DNA of the CDR3 is TGTGCCAGCAGCTTGCAGAGCACAGATACGCAGTATTTT. Translating it yields CASSLQSTDTQYF.

J is TRBJ2-7 and V is TRBV12-5, with 8 nucleotides matching TRBD1. The CDR3 contains 15 residues. In germline, CDR1 is LGHNT, CDR2 FRNRAP. Trimming took 7 bases from V and 3 from J; bases not matched to a gene: 11. CDR3 region: CASVSPVRGLYEQYF. DNA of the CDR3: TGTGCTAGTGTCTCACCTGTCAGGGGGCTCTACGAGCAGTACTTC.

The J gene is TRBJ2-2, the V gene TRBV2; D perhaps matches TRBD1 (6 bases). Germline lookup yields CDR1 SNHLY and CDR2 FYNNEI. With 5 bases removed from V and 6 bases from J, the gap between germline ends came to 10 bases. The CDR3 totals 13 residues. CDR3 protein: CASSSGVPGELFF. The CDR3 DNA reads as TGTGCCAGCAGTTCAGGGGTTCCCGGGGAGCTGTTTTTT. Supplemented by reference TRBV2 and TRBJ2-2, the full variable domain reads EPEVTQTPSHQVTQMGQEVILRCVPISNHLYFYWYRQILGQKVEFLVSFYNNEISEKSEIFDDQFSVERPDGSNFTLKIRSTKLEDSAMYFCASSSGVPGELFFGEGSRLTVL.

The V gene is TRBV7-9, the J gene TRBJ2-3; TRBD2 is a possible D gene (6 bases). Trimming took off 4 bases at V and 4 bases at J, with 9 bases between the two ends. CDR1 SEHNR and CDR2 FQNEAQ come from the germline V gene (reference sequence). This CDR3 has 13 amino acids. The CDR3 region is CASSSSGADTQYF. CDR3 sequence (DNA): TGTGCCAGCAGCTCGTCGGGAGCAGATACGCAGTATTTT.

J is TRBJ2-2 and V is TRBV4-3, with 7 bases identical to TRBD2. The CDR3 totals 18 residues. Germline V gene sequence: CDR1 LGHNA, CDR2 YSLEER. V was pared by 0 bases and J by 0 bases, with 7 bases of the junction left unmatched. CDR3 amino acids: CASSQERTSAANTGELFF. The CDR3 region has the DNA TGCGCCAGCAGCCAAGAGCGAACTAGCGCAGCGAACACCGGGGAGCTGTTTTTT.

This clone was observed a handful of times. J is TRBJ2-1 and V is TRBV29-1, with 9 bases that match TRBD2. Germline values: CDR1 SQVTM, CDR2 ANQGSEA. The CDR3 consists of 16 residues. Unmatched junction bases numbered 10, after V lost 1 base and J lost 6 bases. CDR3 in DNA: TGCAGCGTTGAAGGGGCCCTCGGCGGGAGGGGCAATGAGCAGTTCTTC. Its protein is CSVEGALGGRGNEQFF.